This record concerns one T cell receptor (beta chain) sequence. Its antigen remains unknown. Generated by immunoSEQ multiplex PCR, the TCRdb table keeps only in-frame clones and is missing some. In the table there are some 19,000 clones, approximately 84% of which are singletons. The data belong to a study of OX40 agonist ivuxolimab in advanced cancers. Study-wide points: Clonal expansion in partial responders at 0.1-3.0 mg/kg ranked among the lowest. Expanded clones were, on average, more numerous among CD8+ T cells than CD4+.

With 2 bases removed from V and 6 bases from J, the gap between germline ends came to 12 bases. The CDR3 consists of 14 residues. Germline V gene sequence: CDR1 SGHTS, CDR2 YDEGEE. J is TRBJ1-5 and V is TRBV5-8, with D tentatively TRBD1 (5 bases). The source of this sequence is an adult with an advanced solid tumor such as melanoma, head and neck, liver or kidney cancer. The starting material was CD4+ or CD8+ T cells sorted from blood, obtained in a trial of the OX40 agonist ivuxolimab. In nucleotides, the CDR3 is TGTGCCAGCAGCTTATCAGGGTATGGTCAGCCCCAGCATTTT. This encodes CASSLSGYGQPQHF.